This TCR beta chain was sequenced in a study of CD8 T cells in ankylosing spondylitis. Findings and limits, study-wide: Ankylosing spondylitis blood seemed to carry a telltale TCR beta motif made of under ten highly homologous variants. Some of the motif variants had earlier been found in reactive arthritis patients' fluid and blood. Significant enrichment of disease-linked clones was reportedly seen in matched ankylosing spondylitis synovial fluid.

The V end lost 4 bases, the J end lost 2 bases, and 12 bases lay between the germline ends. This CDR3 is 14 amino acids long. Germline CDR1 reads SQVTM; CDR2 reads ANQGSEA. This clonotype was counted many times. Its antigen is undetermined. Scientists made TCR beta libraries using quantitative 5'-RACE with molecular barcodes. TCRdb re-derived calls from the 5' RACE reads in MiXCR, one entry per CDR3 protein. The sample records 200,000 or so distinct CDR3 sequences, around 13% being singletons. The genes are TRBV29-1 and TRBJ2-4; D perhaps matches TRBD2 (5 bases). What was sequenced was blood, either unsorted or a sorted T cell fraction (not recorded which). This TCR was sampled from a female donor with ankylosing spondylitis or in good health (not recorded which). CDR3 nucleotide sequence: TGCAGCGTTGTTCCCCCGGGGACCAAAAACATTCAGTACTTC. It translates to CSVVPPGTKNIQYF.